This T cell receptor beta chain was identified in a study of blood T cell repertoires in COVID-19. Study-wide background: The cDNA or gDNA used as material had been derived from T cells, B-cell-depleted T cells, or PBMCs.

As processed by the authors: Amplified reference gene primers provided the basis for estimating nucleated cell counts. Method: immunoSEQ multiplex PCR; TCRdb's copy keeps in-frame clones and lacks some. The V and J calls and clone size come from that table; D and trimming were worked out from the DNA. The data show about 130,000 clones, with 70% to 85% seen just once and more than 8.5% held by the top ten. Sequencing was carried out using PBMCs or T cells enriched from blood (not recorded which). The sequence came from a man aged 45-65 years who had recovered from COVID-19.

The CDR3: CASSPHTESSYNSPLHF. Here the CDR3 DNA reads TGTGCCAGCAGCCCGCACACAGAGAGCTCCTATAATTCACCCCTCCACTTT. The chain employs TRBV4-2 and TRBJ1-6, with no clear D. The CDR3 totals 17 residues. V was clipped by 4 bases and J by 0 bases, with 13 bases between them. The germline V gene encodes CDR1 LGHNA and CDR2 YNFKEQ.